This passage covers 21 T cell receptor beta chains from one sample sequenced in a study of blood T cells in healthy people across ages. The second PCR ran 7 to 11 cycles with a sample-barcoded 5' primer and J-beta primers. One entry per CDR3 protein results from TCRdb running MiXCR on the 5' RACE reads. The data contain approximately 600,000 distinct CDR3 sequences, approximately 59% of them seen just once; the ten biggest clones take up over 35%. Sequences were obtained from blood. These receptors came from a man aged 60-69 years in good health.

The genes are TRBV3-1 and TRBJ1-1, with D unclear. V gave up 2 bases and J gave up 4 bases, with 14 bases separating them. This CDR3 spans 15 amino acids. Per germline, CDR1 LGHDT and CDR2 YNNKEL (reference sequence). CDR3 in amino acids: CASSQPNGVSTEAFF. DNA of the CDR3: TGTGCCAGCAGCCAACCTAACGGGGTCAGCACTGAAGCTTTCTTT.

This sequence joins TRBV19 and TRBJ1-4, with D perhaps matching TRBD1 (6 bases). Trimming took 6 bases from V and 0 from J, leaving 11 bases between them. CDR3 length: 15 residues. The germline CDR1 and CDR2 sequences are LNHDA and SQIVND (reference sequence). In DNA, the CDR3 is TGTGCCAGTAGACGACAGGATGCAACTAATGAAAAACTGTTTTTT. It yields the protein CASRRQDATNEKLFF. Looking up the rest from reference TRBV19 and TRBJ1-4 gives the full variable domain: DGGITQSPKYLFRKEGQNVTLSCEQNLNHDAMYWYRQDPGQGLRLIYYSQIVNDFQKGDIAEGYSVSREKKESFPLTVTSAQKNPTAFYLCASRRQDATNEKLFFGSGTQLSVL.

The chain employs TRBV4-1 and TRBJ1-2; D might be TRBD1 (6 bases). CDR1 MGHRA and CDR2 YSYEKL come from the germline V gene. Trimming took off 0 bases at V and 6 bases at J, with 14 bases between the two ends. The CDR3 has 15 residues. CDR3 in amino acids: CASSQDWTVSDGYTF. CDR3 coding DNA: TGCGCCAGCAGCCAAGATTGGACAGTCTCAGATGGCTACACCTTC.

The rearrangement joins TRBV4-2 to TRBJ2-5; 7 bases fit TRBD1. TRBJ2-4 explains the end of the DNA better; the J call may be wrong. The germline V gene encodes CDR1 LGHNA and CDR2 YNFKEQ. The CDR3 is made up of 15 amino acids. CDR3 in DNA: TGTGCCAGCAGCCAAGGGACCGGGACAGCAAACATTCAGTACTTC. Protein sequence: CASSQGTGTANIQYF.

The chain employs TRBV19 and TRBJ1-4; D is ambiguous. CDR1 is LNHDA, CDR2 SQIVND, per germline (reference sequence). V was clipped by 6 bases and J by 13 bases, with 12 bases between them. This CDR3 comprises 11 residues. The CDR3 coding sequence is TGTGCCAGTAGCCAGAGGACCCGACTGTTTTTT. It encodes CASSQRTRLFF.

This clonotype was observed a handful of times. The CDR3 nucleotides read TGCAGTGCTAGTTCAGGCCAAGAGACCCAGTACTTC. Translation: CSASSGQETQYF. This chain uses TRBV20-1 with TRBJ2-5; D remains ambiguous. The CDR3 contains 12 residues. Germline assignment: CDR1 DFQATT and CDR2 SNEGSKA (reference sequence). The V end lost 3 bases, the J end lost 1 base, and 6 bases lay between the germline ends.

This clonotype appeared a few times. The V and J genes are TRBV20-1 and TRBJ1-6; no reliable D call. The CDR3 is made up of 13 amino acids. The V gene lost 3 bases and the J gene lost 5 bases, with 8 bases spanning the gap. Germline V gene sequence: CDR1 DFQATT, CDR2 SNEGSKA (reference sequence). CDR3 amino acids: CSASNGNNSPLHF. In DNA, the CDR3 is TGCAGTGCTAGCAATGGTAATAATTCACCCCTCCACTTT.

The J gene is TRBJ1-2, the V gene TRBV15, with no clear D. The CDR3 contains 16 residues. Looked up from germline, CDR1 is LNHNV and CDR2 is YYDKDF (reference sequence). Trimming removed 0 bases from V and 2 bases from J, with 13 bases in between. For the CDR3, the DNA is TGTGCCACCAGCAGAGATAAAGGGTCGGGGAACTATGGCTACACCTTC. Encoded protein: CATSRDKGSGNYGYTF.

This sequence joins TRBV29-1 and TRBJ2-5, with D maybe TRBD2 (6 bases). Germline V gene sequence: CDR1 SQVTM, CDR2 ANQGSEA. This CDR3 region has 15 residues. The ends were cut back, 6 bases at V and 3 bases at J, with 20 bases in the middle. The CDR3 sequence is CSVAIGGQVEETQYF. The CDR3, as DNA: TGCAGCGTCGCGATCGGGGGTCAGGTTGAAGAGACCCAGTACTTC.

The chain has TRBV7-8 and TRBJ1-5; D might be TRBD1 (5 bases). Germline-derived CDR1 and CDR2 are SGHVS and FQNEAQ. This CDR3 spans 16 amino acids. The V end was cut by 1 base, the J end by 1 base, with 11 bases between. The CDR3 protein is CASSLEGWKSNQPQHF. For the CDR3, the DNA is TGTGCCAGCAGCTTAGAGGGGTGGAAAAGCAATCAGCCCCAGCATTTT.

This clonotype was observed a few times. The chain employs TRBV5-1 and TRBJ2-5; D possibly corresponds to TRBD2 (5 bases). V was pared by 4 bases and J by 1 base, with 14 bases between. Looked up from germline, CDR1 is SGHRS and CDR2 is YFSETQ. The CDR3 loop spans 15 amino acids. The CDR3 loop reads CASSAQTGSQETQYF. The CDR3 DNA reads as TGCGCCAGCAGCGCCCAGACGGGGTCCCAAGAGACCCAGTACTTC.

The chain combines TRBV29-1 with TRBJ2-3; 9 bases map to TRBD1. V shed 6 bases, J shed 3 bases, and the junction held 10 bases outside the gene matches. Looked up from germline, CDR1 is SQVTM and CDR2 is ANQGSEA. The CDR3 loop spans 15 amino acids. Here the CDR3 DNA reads TGCAGCGTCACGGGGGGAGGGACAGGGACAGATACGCAGTATTTT. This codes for CSVTGGGTGTDTQYF.

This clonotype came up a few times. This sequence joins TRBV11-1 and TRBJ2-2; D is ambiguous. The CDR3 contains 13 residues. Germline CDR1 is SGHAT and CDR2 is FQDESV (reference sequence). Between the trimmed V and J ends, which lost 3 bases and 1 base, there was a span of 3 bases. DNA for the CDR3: TGTGCCAGCAGCTTTGAGAACACCGGGGAGCTGTTTTTT. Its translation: CASSFENTGELFF.

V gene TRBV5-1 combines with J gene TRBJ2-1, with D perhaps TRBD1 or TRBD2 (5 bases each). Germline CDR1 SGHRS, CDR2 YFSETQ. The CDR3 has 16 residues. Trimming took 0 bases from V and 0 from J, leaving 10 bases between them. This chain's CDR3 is CASSLGPGTSYNEQFF. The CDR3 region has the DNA TGCGCCAGCAGCTTGGGCCCAGGGACCTCCTACAATGAGCAGTTCTTC.

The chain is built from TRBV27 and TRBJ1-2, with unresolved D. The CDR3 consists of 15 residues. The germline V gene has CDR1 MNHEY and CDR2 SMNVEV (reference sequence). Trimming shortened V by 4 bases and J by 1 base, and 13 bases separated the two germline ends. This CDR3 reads CASSSPYGLNYGYTF. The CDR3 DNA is TGTGCCAGCAGTTCTCCTTATGGGCTTAACTATGGCTACACCTTC.

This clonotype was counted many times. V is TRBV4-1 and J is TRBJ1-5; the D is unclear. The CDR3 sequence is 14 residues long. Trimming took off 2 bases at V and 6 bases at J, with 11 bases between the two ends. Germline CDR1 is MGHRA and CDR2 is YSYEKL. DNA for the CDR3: TGCGCCAGCAGCCAATTAACAAGGGTTCAGCCCCAGCATTTT. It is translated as CASSQLTRVQPQHF.

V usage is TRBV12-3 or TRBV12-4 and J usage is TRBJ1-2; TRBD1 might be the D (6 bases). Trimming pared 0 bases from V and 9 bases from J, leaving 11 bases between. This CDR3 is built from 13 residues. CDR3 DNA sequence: TGTGCCAGCAGTTTAGCTCGACAGGCGCGCTACACCTTC. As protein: CASSLARQARYTF.

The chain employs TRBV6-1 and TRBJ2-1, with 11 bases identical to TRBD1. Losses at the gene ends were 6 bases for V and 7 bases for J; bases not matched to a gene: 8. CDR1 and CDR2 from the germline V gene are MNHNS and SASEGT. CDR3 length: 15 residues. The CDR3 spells CASRVGQGALNEQFF. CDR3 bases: TGTGCCAGCAGGGTCGGACAGGGGGCATTAAATGAGCAGTTCTTC.

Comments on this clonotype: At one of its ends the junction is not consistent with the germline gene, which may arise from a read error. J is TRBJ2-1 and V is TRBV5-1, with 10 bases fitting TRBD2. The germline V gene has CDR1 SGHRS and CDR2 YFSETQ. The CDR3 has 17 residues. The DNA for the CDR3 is TGCGCCAACAGCTTGGGGGGACTAGCGCGCTCCTACAATGAGCAGTTCTTC. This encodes CANSLGGLARSYNEQFF.

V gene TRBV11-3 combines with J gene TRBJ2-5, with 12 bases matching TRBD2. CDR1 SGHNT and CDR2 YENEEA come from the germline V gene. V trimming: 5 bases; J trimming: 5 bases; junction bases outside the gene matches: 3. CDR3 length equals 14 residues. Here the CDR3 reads CASSRTSGAETQYF. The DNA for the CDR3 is TGTGCCAGCAGCCGGACTAGCGGGGCGGAGACCCAGTACTTC. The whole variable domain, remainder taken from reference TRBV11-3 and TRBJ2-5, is EAGVVQSPRYKIIEKKQPVAFWCNPISGHNTLYWYLQNLGQGPELLIRYENEEAVDDSQLPKDRFSAERLKGVDSTLKIQPAELGDSAVYLCASSRTSGAETQYFGPGTRLLVL.

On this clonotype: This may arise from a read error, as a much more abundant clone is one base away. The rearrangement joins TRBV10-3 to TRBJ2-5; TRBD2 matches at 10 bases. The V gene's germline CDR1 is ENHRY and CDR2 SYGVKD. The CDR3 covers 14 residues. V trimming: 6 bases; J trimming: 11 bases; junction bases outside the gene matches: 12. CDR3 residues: CAIRHPSGGVEQYF. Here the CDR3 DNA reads TGTGCCATCAGGCATCCTAGCGGGGGCGTTGAGCAGTACTTC.